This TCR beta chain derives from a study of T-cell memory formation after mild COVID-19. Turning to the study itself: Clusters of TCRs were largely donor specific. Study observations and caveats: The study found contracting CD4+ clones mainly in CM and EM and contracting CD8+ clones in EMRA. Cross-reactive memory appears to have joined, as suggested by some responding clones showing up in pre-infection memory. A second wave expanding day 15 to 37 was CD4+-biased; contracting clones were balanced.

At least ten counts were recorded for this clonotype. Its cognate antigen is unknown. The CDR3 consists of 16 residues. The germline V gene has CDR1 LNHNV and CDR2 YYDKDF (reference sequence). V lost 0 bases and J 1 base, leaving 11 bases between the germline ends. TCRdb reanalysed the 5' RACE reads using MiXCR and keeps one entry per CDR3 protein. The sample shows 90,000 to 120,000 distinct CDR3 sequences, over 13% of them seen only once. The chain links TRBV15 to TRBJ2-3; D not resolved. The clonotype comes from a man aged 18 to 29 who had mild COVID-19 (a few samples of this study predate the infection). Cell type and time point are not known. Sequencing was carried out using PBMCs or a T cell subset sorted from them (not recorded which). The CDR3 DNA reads TGTGCCACCAGCAGAGATCTGGGGTTCGGCACAGATACGCAGTATTTT. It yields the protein CATSRDLGFGTDTQYF.